This is a list of T cell receptor beta chains from one sample in a study of blood T cell repertoires in COVID-19. Assay used: immunoSEQ multiplex PCR; TCRdb lists only in-frame clones, some missing. The sample has under 350,000 clones, roughly 85% seen once; the top ten hold about 5%. The sequenced sample was peripheral blood. These receptors originate from a man aged 55 to 69 who had recovered from COVID-19. Each CDR3 is given with its conserved first and last residue.

len: 13
v_gene: TRBV27
j_gene: TRBJ2-7
CDR3aa: CASRSTGSIASYF

len: 13
v_gene: TRBV6-1
j_gene: TRBJ1-1
CDR3aa: CASSEDMNTEAFF

len: 12
v_gene: TRBV5-5
j_gene: TRBJ2-3
CDR3aa: CASSLTGDTQYF

len: 15
v_gene: TRBV30
j_gene: TRBJ2-3
CDR3aa: CACELAGELTDTQYF

len: 13
v_gene: TRBV12-3/TRBV12-4
j_gene: TRBJ2-5
CDR3aa: CASRGQPRETQYF

len: 14
v_gene: TRBV6-1
j_gene: TRBJ2-1
CDR3aa: CASSEAGGQNEQFF

len: 17
v_gene: TRBV5-1
j_gene: TRBJ2-5
CDR3aa: CASTRKGGREGQETQYF

len: 15
v_gene: TRBV19
j_gene: TRBJ1-2
CDR3aa: CASSAGTGSASGYTF

len: 15
v_gene: TRBV6-1
j_gene: TRBJ2-3
CDR3aa: CASSEGGRATDTQYF

len: 14
v_gene: TRBV20-1
j_gene: TRBJ2-7
CDR3aa: CSASIQAGGWEQYF

len: 15
v_gene: TRBV6-5
j_gene: TRBJ2-7
CDR3aa: CASKPTGASGYEQYF

len: 15
v_gene: TRBV4-1
j_gene: TRBJ2-1
CDR3aa: CASSPQRDAYNEQFF

len: 14
v_gene: TRBV19
j_gene: TRBJ2-3
CDR3aa: CASRQAGGTDTQYF

len: 14
v_gene: TRBV7-9
j_gene: TRBJ2-2
CDR3aa: CASSPFFLSGELFF

len: 12
v_gene: TRBV9
j_gene: TRBJ2-1
CDR3aa: CASSVSVNEQFF

len: 13
v_gene: TRBV19
j_gene: TRBJ2-7
CDR3aa: CASSQTGFREQYF

len: 15
v_gene: TRBV9
j_gene: TRBJ2-6
CDR3aa: CASSPLLGGANVLTF

len: 13
v_gene: TRBV29-1
j_gene: TRBJ2-3
CDR3aa: CSVVAGLTDTQYF

len: 12
v_gene: TRBV7-9
j_gene: TRBJ2-3
CDR3aa: CASSLEGGTQYF

len: 14
v_gene: TRBV25-1
j_gene: TRBJ2-7
CDR3aa: CASSWTGKGNQQYF

len: 16
v_gene: TRBV2
j_gene: TRBJ2-7
CDR3aa: CASSEAGKGGYYEQYF

len: 12
v_gene: TRBV6-5
j_gene: TRBJ2-2
CDR3aa: CASSYFSGELFF

len: 13
v_gene: TRBV3-1/TRBV3-2
j_gene: TRBJ2-7
CDR3aa: CASSRGVSYEQYF

len: 17
v_gene: TRBV18
j_gene: TRBJ2-2
CDR3aa: CASSPRSGTGVTGELFF

len: 15
v_gene: TRBV5-1
j_gene: TRBJ2-3
CDR3aa: CASSLQGGRTDTQYF

len: 15
v_gene: TRBV7-9
j_gene: TRBJ1-4
CDR3aa: CASSSDTQTNEKLFF

len: 14
v_gene: TRBV7-8
j_gene: TRBJ2-3
CDR3aa: CASSFRGETDTQYF

len: 12
v_gene: TRBV29-1
j_gene: TRBJ2-5
CDR3aa: CSVARGGKTQYF

len: 13
v_gene: TRBV29-1
j_gene: TRBJ2-5
CDR3aa: CSVELLAGETQYF

len: 14
v_gene: TRBV19
j_gene: TRBJ2-1
CDR3aa: CASSIYGGAYEQFF

len: 11
v_gene: TRBV6-4
j_gene: TRBJ2-1
CDR3aa: CASRFPNEQFF

len: 15
v_gene: TRBV18
j_gene: TRBJ2-7
CDR3aa: CASSQGTGGSYEQYF

len: 16
v_gene: TRBV15
j_gene: TRBJ1-2
CDR3aa: CATSRAGQAGTSGYTF

len: 19
v_gene: TRBV18
j_gene: TRBJ1-1
CDR3aa: CASSPSFLVTGPVGTEAFF

len: 13
v_gene: TRBV9
j_gene: TRBJ2-1
CDR3aa: CASSSKDRDEQFF

len: 14
v_gene: TRBV7-9
j_gene: TRBJ2-7
CDR3aa: CASSLVELSYEQYF

len: 15
v_gene: TRBV29-1
j_gene: TRBJ2-1
CDR3aa: CSVVLSGRAYNEQFF

len: 13
v_gene: TRBV6-5
j_gene: TRBJ1-4
CDR3aa: CASSTLTGGGLFF

len: 17
v_gene: TRBV7-2
j_gene: TRBJ1-3
CDR3aa: CASSKGGRTGFGNTIYF

len: 17
v_gene: TRBV7-6
j_gene: TRBJ2-1
CDR3aa: CASSSSLAGGPGNEQFF

len: 16
v_gene: TRBV5-1
j_gene: TRBJ2-3
CDR3aa: CASSLAGTAGADTQYF

len: 13
v_gene: TRBV12-3/TRBV12-4
j_gene: TRBJ2-2
CDR3aa: CASSLVLLGELFF

len: 13
v_gene: TRBV29-1
j_gene: TRBJ1-2
CDR3aa: CSVPDRLLWSYTF